This T cell receptor beta chain derives from a study of radiotherapy plus CTLA-4 blockade in lung cancer. Study-level results: Early blood T cell clone dynamics reportedly forecast response best, with interferon-beta.

The CDR3 loop spans 15 amino acids. Germline values: CDR1 MGHRA, CDR2 YSYEKL. Trimming shortened V by 5 bases and J by 0 bases, and 11 bases separated the two germline ends. Assay: immunoSEQ multiplex PCR; the TCRdb copy retains only in-frame clones and omits some. The sample carries 75,000 or so clones, over 65% recorded once. This clone appeared a single time. Its antigen is unknown. This sequence was found in a human donor with non-small cell lung cancer who had a complete response to radiotherapy plus ipilimumab. V is TRBV4-1 and J is TRBJ1-3; TRBD1 might be the D (5 bases). The specimen was peripheral blood, collected from a patient treated with radiotherapy plus ipilimumab. The CDR3 reads CASSTGPTSGNTIYF. The CDR3 bases are TGCGCCAGCAGCACGGGACCAACCTCTGGAAACACCATATATTTT.